This T cell receptor (beta chain) came from a study of monozygotic twins with inflammatory bowel disease. CDR3 size: 14 residues. Germline CDR1 SNHLY, CDR2 FYNNEI. TCRdb reprocessed the 5' RACE reads and keeps a single row for each CDR3 protein, giving no DNA. The sample holds hundreds of thousands of distinct CDR3 sequences. The sample comprised blood. The rearrangement links TRBV2 to TRBJ2-3; TCRdb indicates TRBD1, and absent DNA this call remains unverified. The TCR comes from a human donor with ulcerative colitis or Crohn's disease, or a healthy co-twin of an affected twin (not recorded which). The chain's CDR3 is CASLDRVSTDTQYF.